The next 8 T cell receptor beta chains were all read from a single sample in a study of blood T cell repertoires in COVID-19. The table came from immunoSEQ multiplex PCR; TCRdb's copy has only in-frame clones and leaves some out. The table has more than 95,000 clones, approximately 80% seen once; the top ten hold about 5%. The sequencing input was peripheral blood. All receptors derive from a man aged 60 to 69 with acute or convalescent COVID-19.

This chain connects TRBV9 to TRBJ1-6; D is possibly TRBD1 (6 bases). Germline values: CDR1 SGDLS, CDR2 YYNGEE. V lost 0 bases and J 7 bases, leaving 8 bases between the germline ends. CDR3 size: 14 residues. The CDR3 loop reads CASSVGGRNSPLHF. The CDR3 nucleotides are TGTGCCAGCAGCGTAGGGGGGCGGAATTCACCCCTCCACTTT. The full variable domain, rest sourced from reference TRBV9 and TRBJ1-6, is DSGVTQTPKHLITATGQRVTLRCSPRSGDLSVYWYQQSLDQGLQFLIQYYNGEERAKGNILERFSAQQFPDLHSELNLSSLELGDSALYFCASSVGGRNSPLHFGNGTRLTVT.

The J gene is TRBJ2-7, the V gene TRBV28; D gene unclear. The length of the CDR3 is 12 residues. V shed 1 base and J shed 4 bases, with 5 bases lying between them. Germline V gene lookup returns CDR1 MDHEN and CDR2 SYDVKM. This chain's CDR3 is CASSLFQYEQYF. The CDR3 coding sequence is TGTGCCAGCAGTTTATTCCAGTACGAGCAGTACTTC.

The chain uses TRBV5-4 and TRBJ1-1; 11 positions agree with TRBD1. V lost 4 bases, J lost 4 bases, and 3 bases stayed unmatched. Looked up from germline, CDR1 is SGHNT and CDR2 is YYREEE (reference sequence). The CDR3 totals 14 residues. Written as DNA, the CDR3 is TGTGCCAGCAGCCCCGGACAGGGGGCCACTGAAGCTTTCTTT. Translating gives CASSPGQGATEAFF.

The rearrangement uses TRBV6-5 and TRBJ2-5; TRBD2 matches 8 bases. The CDR3 has 16 residues. The V and J ends lost 0 bases and 3 bases, in that order; junction bases with no gene match: 6. Germline lookup yields CDR1 MNHEY and CDR2 SVGAGI. CDR3 sequence (DNA): TGTGCCAGCAGTTACTCCCGGGAGGGCCCCGAAGAGACCCAGTACTTC. Protein: CASSYSREGPEETQYF.

V and J are TRBV5-4 and TRBJ2-1; possibly TRBD2 for D (5 bases). Trimming left V 4 bases short and J 8 bases short, with 22 bases between. Germline V CDR1 and CDR2: SGHNT, YYREEE (reference sequence). This CDR3 has 16 amino acids. The CDR3, as DNA: TGTGCCAGCAGCGGAGTAAGCGGAAGGGCCGCAGATGAGCAGTTCTTC. Protein product: CASSGVSGRAADEQFF.

This sequence joins TRBV5-6 and TRBJ1-4; no reliable D call. Trimming took 3 bases from V and 6 from J, leaving 9 bases between them. The CDR3 is made up of 13 amino acids. CDR1 and CDR2 from the germline V gene are SGHDT and YYEEEE. The CDR3 region has the DNA TGTGCCAGCAGCTCGCGGGTAGATGAAAAACTGTTTTTT. Protein: CASSSRVDEKLFF.

The chain combines TRBV21-1 with TRBJ2-2; the table's D call TRBD1 went unverified against the DNA. TRBV21-1 is tagged as a pseudogene. This CDR3 has 16 residues. DNA for the CDR3: TGTGCCAGCAGCAAAGGCAGGGGGTTAAGCACCGGGGAGCTGTTTTTT. Its protein product is CASSKGRGLSTGELFF.

This clone was picked up a small number of times. The CDR3: CASRKQGIAYEQYF. CDR3 DNA sequence: TGTGCCAGCAGGAAACAGGGAATTGCCTACGAGCAGTACTTC. This sequence joins TRBV2 and TRBJ2-7; maybe TRBD1 (6 bases). This CDR3 has 14 amino acids. V gave up 6 bases and J gave up 2 bases, with 14 bases separating them. Germline loops: CDR1 SNHLY, CDR2 FYNNEI. The whole variable domain, filled in from reference TRBV2 and TRBJ2-7, reads EPEVTQTPSHQVTQMGQEVILRCVPISNHLYFYWYRQILGQKVEFLVSFYNNEISEKSEIFDDQFSVERPDGSNFTLKIRSTKLEDSAMYFCASRKQGIAYEQYFGPGTRLTVT.